This T cell receptor (beta chain) is from a study of blood T cell repertoires in COVID-19 (dated by TCRdb to 2020 to 2022). For the study in its entirety: The collaborator samples originated in the United States, Italy and Spain and spanned the acute and convalescent phases of COVID-19. The prospective study material was composed of cDNA or gDNA derived from T cells, B-cell-depleted T cells, or PBMCs. Subjects who had been exposed to COVID-19, were actively infected with it, or had recovered from it provided the deeply sampled blood TCRbeta repertoires that made up the dataset. The repertoires were released in a freely available public database intended as a resource for research on the immune response to SARS-CoV-2. Samples came from the ongoing ImmuneRACE study (first 160 participants) plus 1,254 subjects from 6 global collaborators. A de-identified subject ID, COVID-19 status, age in years and sex were almost always included in the sample metadata. Where available, HLA class I and class II types were obtained from metadata supplied by the sample provider rather than from assay-based typing.

To note about this clone: It has no known antigen specificity. The input lacks base qualities; no much larger clone sits a single base away.

Study-wide findings and limitations: Clinical and demographic metadata were provided uncurated, with the amount varying by source and participant.

Looking up the germline V gene (reference sequence) yields CDR1 LNHDA and CDR2 SQIVND. The CDR3 has 15 amino acids, counting the end cysteine and phenylalanine. The DNA shown is the 45-base CDR3, in frame from base 1. Clipping removes 5 bases from V and 4 bases from J, with 8 as the unmatched junction base count. TCRbeta CDR3 regions were amplified from genomic DNA using the immunoSEQ Assay, a bias-controlled multiplex PCR. The study's processing was this. Nucleated cell counts per sample were estimated from amplification of reference gene primers within the assay. Sequence reads were collapsed and filtered to measure the absolute abundance of every unique TCRbeta CDR3 rearrangement. Productive Simpson clonality was computed per sample as the square root of Simpson's diversity index over productive rearrangements. The table was pulled from immuneACCESS by TCRdb, which kept in-frame rearrangements only. Such tables lose some clones; where checked, under half of the loss comes from unresolved V genes, and the rest has no known cause. V, J and clone size were drawn from that table, and D and trimming were deduced from the DNA. This sample gives approximately 220,000 clones in total; over 75% of them show up just once. In total, the top ten clones hold around 4.5% of the sample.

Whole blood was collected in K2EDTA tubes by collaborating institutions according to the institutions' own protocols. For TCRbeta analysis, collaborator samples were shipped as frozen whole blood, as isolated PBMCs, or as DNA extracted from either sample type. The sequenced material came from peripheral blood. The chain joins TRBV19 to TRBJ1-3, and TRBD1 matches 7 of the central bases. The sequence was collected from a man aged 50 to 60 with acute or convalescent COVID-19. CDR3 region: CASSLLRGQGNTIYF. The nucleotide sequence is given as TGTGCCAGTAGTCTCTTGAGGGGACAGGGAAACACCATATATTTT.